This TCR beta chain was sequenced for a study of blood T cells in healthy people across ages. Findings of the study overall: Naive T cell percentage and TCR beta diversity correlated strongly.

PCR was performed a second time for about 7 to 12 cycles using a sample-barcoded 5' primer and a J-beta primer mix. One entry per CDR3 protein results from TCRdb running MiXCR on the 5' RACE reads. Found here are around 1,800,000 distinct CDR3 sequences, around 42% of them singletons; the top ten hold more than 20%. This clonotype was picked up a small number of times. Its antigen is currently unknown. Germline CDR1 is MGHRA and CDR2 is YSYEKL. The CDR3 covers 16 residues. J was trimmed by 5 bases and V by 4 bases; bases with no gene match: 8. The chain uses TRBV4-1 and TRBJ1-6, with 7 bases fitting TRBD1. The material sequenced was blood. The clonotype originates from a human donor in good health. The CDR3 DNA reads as TGCGCCAGCAGCCTACAGGGGTTAGGGGATAATTCACCCCTCCACTTT. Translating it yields CASSLQGLGDNSPLHF.